The T cell receptor (beta chain) under discussion was sequenced for a study of blood T cell repertoires in COVID-19. Study details: Italy, Spain and the United States were the sources of the convalescent and acute COVID-19 samples.

Sequencing was performed with immunoSEQ multiplex PCR; in TCRdb, only in-frame clones are kept and a portion is missing. Altogether about 180,000 clones are present, roughly 88% being singletons, with the ten largest covering 6% to 7%. V lost 0 bases and J lost 5, with 13 bases in between. The CDR3 spans 15 residues. Per the germline V gene, CDR1 is LGHNA and CDR2 is YNFKEQ. This chain joins TRBV4-2 and TRBJ2-5; D perhaps matches TRBD2 (7 bases). This TCR was recovered from a woman in her 40s with COVID-19, enrolled during active disease. Sequenced sample: peripheral blood. CDR3 DNA: TGTGCCAGCAGCCAAGAGAAGGGAGGGGGGGAGACCCAGTACTTC. Translating gives CASSQEKGGGETQYF.